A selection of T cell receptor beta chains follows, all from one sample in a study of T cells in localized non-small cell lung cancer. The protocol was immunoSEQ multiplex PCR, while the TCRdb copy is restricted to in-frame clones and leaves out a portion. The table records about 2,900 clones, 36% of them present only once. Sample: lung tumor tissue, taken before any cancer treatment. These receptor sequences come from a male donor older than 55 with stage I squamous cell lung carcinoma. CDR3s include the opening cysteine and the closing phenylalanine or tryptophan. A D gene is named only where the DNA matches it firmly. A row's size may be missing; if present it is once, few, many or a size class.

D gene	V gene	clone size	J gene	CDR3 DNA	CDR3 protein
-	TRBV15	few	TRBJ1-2	TGTGCCACCAGCAGAGATCGTGGACGAGGGGTTGGCTACACCTTC	CATSRDRGRGVGYTF
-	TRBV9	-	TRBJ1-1	TGTGCCAGCAGCGCTCAAGGGACTGAAGCTTTCTTT	CASSAQGTEAFF
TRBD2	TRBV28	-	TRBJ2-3	TGTGCCAGCAGGCCCTACGGGGGGGCCGGAGATACGCAGTATTTT	CASRPYGGAGDTQYF
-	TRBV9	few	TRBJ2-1	TGTGCCAGCAGCGTACAACAGGGTCGATACAATGAGCAGTTCTTC	CASSVQQGRYNEQFF
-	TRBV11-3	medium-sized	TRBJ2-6	TGTGCCAGCAGCTGGGCCCGTGGAGCCTCTGGGGCCAACGTCCTGACTTTC	CASSWARGASGANVLTF
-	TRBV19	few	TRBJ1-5	TGTGCCAGTAGCACGGGGGGCTCGGTAGTCCAGCCCCAGCATTTT	CASSTGGSVVQPQHF
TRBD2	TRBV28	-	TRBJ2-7	TGTGCCAGCAGTTTTCCGGCTAGCGGGAGAAACGAGCAGTACTTC	CASSFPASGRNEQYF
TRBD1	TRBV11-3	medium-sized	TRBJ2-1	TGTGCCAGCAGCTTGGGGGGACAGGGGCCCAATGAGCAGTTCTTC	CASSLGGQGPNEQFF
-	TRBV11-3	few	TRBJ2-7	TGTGCCAGCAGCTTGAGGCGCGGGACGGGCAGCTACGAGCAGTACTTC	CASSLRRGTGSYEQYF
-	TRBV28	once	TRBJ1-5	TGTGCCAGCAGTTTGGGAGGGCTCAATCAGCCCCAGCATTTT	CASSLGGLNQPQHF
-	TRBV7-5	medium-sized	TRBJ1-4	TGTGCCAGCAGCTTGACAGGGGACGCAACTAATGAAAAACTGTTTTTT	CASSLTGDATNEKLFF
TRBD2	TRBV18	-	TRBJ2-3	TGTGCCAGCTCACTTAGCGGGCTCACAGATATGCAGTATTTT	CASSLSGLTDMQYF
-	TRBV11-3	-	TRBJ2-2	TGTGCCAGCAGCTTGGCCGTCGACAGAACCGGGGAGCTGTTTTTT	CASSLAVDRTGELFF
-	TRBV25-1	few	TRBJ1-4	TGTGCCAGCACAAAGGGATTTAATGAAAAACTGTTTTTT	CASTKGFNEKLFF
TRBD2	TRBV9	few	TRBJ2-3	TGTGCCAGCTCTAAGGAGGCGGGAGGAACAGATACGCAGTATTTT	CASSKEAGGTDTQYF
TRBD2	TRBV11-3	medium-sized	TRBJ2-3	TGTGCCAGCAGCTTAGTAGCGGGCGATAGCACAGATACGCAGTATTTT	CASSLVAGDSTDTQYF
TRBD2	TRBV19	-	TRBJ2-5	TGTGCAACCGGCGGGAGGGATCTAGAGACCCAGTACTTC	CATGGRDLETQYF
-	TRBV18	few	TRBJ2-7	TGTGCCAGCTCAGACCGGGACGCAGAAACCTACGAGCAGTACTTC	CASSDRDAETYEQYF
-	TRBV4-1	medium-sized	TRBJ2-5	TGCGCCAGCAGCCAAGAGATGGAGCGGAGGTACCAAGAGACCCAGTACTTC	CASSQEMERRYQETQYF
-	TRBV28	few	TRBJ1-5	TGTGCCAGCAGCACAGGGAGACAGCCCCAGCATTTT	CASSTGRQPQHF
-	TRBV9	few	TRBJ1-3	TGTGCCAGCAGCCGCAGGCCAGCGGCTGGAAACACCATATATTTT	CASSRRPAAGNTIYF
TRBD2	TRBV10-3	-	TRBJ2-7	TGTGCCAGCGGGTCGGCTAGCGGAAACTCCTACGAGCAGTACTTC	CASGSASGNSYEQYF
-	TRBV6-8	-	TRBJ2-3	TGTGCCAGCAGTTACGCCTTCACAGATACGCAGTATTTT	CASSYAFTDTQYF
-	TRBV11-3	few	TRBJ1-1	TGTGCCAGCAGCCTATTCTCGGCCTTTAACACTGAAGCTTTCTTT	CASSLFSAFNTEAFF
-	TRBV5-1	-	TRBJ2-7	TGCGCCAGCAGTTCGAGACCCGCCGTAACCTACGAGCAGTACTTC	CASSSRPAVTYEQYF
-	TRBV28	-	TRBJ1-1	TGTGCCAGCAGTTTAACGGGATCCATAAAGCAATTCTTT	CASSLTGSIKQFF
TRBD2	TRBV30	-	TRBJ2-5	TGTGCCTGGAGGAACTTAGCGGGAGTGGGAGAGACCCAGTACTTC	CAWRNLAGVGETQYF
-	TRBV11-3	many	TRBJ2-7	TGTGCCAGCAGCCCCCAGACCCAACTCTTCTACGAGCAGTACTTC	CASSPQTQLFYEQYF
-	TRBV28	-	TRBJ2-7	TGTGCCAGCAAGGGTAGGGGACCGGGTCCTACTTTGGGCGAGCAGTACTTC	CASKGRGPGPTLGEQYF
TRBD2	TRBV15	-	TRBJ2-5	TGTGCCACCAGCAGAGAGGGGATAGCGGGGGGAAAGACCCAGTACTTC	CATSREGIAGGKTQYF
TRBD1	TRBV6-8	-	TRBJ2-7	TGTGCCAGCAGTCCACAGGGGTATCTCCACGAGCAGTACTTC	CASSPQGYLHEQYF
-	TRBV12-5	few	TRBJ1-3	TGTGCCACAGCGGACGGGTCCTCTGGAAACACCATATATTTT	CATADGSSGNTIYF
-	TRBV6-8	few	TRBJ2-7	TGTGCCAGCAGTGAGCGGAGGGGTGAGCAGTACTTC	CASSERRGEQYF
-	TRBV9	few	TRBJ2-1	TGTGCCAGCAGCGTAGCGTCCGTGCGGATGAGCGCCTACAATGAGCAGTTCTTC	CASSVASVRMSAYNEQFF
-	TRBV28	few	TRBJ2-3	TGTGCCAGCAGTTTTGTCGGGGGTGCCACAGATACGCAGTATTTT	CASSFVGGATDTQYF
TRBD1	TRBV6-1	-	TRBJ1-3	TGTGCCAGCAGTGAAGACAGGGGGTCTGGAAACACCATATATTTT	CASSEDRGSGNTIYF
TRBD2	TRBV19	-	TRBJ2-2	TGTGCCAGTAGTATAGCAACGGGGGGGAACACCGGGGAGCTGTTTTTT	CASSIATGGNTGELFF
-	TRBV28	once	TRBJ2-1	TGTGCCAGCAGTGAACAACCGCGCCTCGGTGAGCAGTTCTTC	CASSEQPRLGEQFF
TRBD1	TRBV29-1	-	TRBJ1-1	TGCAGCGCTCAACAGGGGGCGAACACTGAAGCTTTCTTT	CSAQQGANTEAFF